This passage covers 10 T cell receptor beta chains from one sample sequenced in a study of identifying expanded T cells in peripheral blood (dated by TCRdb to between 2018 and 2021). Libraries were constructed by the immunoSEQ multiplex PCR assay. TCRdb took this table from immuneACCESS and kept in-frame rearrangements with V and J called. Such tables lack part of the clones; where checked against another copy, unresolved V genes explain under half of the gap, and the rest is unexplained. Counted in this sample were under 85,000 clones; roughly 84% of them appeared once. The top ten clones comprise around 20% of the sample. The sample consisted of blood. Source of these receptors: a person between 18 and 70 years old in good health.

The chain joins TRBV9 to TRBJ2-7; 14 bases line up with TRBD2. The V gene end was trimmed by 4 bases and the J gene end by 2 bases; junction bases not matched to a gene: 5. Germline CDR1 and CDR2: SGDLS and YYNGEE. The CDR3 runs to 16 residues. The CDR3 sequence: CASSPRLAGGPYEQYF. The CDR3 DNA follows: TGTGCCAGCAGCCCACGACTAGCGGGAGGGCCCTACGAGCAGTACTTC.

The J gene is TRBJ2-7, the V gene TRBV5-5, with TRBD1 identical over 7 bases. CDR3 size: 15 residues. V shed 1 base and J 3 bases; nucleotides not matched to a gene: 7. The V gene's germline CDR1 is SGHKS and CDR2 YYEKEE (reference sequence). CDR3 bases: TGTGCCAGCAGCTTGACCGCGACAGGGATCTACGAGCAGTACTTC. Translation: CASSLTATGIYEQYF.

This chain joins TRBV11-2 and TRBJ1-2; 8 bases line up with TRBD1. In germline, CDR1 is SGHAT, CDR2 FQNNGV. There are 14 residues in the CDR3. Germline trimming cut 5 bases from V and 4 bases from J; bases unmatched to any gene: 6. The CDR3 here is CASSPGQGPYGYTF. The CDR3 region has the DNA TGTGCCAGCAGCCCCGGACAGGGCCCCTATGGCTACACCTTC.

The rearrangement uses TRBV2 and TRBJ2-5; no reliable D call. The CDR3 is made up of 14 amino acids. V lost 3 bases to trimming and J lost 2 bases, with 10 bases between them. Germline CDR1 is SNHLY and CDR2 is FYNNEI. CDR3 nucleotides: TGTGCCAGCAGTGATATCCTAGATCAAGAGACCCAGTACTTC. It encodes CASSDILDQETQYF.

The chain employs TRBV28 and TRBJ1-4; no clear D. The V gene's germline CDR1 is MDHEN and CDR2 SYDVKM. Between the trimmed V and J ends, which lost 7 bases and 5 bases, there was a span of 11 bases. The CDR3 is made up of 13 amino acids. Here the CDR3 reads CASTQGGNEKLFF. In DNA, the CDR3 is TGTGCCAGCACCCAAGGTGGCAATGAAAAACTGTTTTTT.

The chain uses TRBV6-5 and TRBJ1-1, with D possibly TRBD1 on 6 matching bases. V lost 7 bases, J lost 4 bases, and 16 bases lay in between. The V gene's germline CDR1 is MNHEY and CDR2 SVGAGI. This CDR3 is 14 amino acids long. CDR3 DNA: TGTGCCAGCACCGGAGGGGGGGTTGTCACTGAAGCTTTCTTT. It translates to CASTGGGVVTEAFF.

CDR3 protein: CASSLGGQGTDTQYF. The DNA for the CDR3 is TGTGCCAGCAGCTTGGGGGGCCAGGGCACAGATACGCAGTATTTT. The chain has TRBV5-4 and TRBJ2-3; the D gene is possibly TRBD1 (5 bases). Germline CDR1 is SGHNT and CDR2 is YYREEE (reference sequence). CDR3 size: 15 residues. V was pared by 0 bases and J by 1 base, with 9 bases between.

The rearrangement uses TRBV29-1 and TRBJ2-1; TRBD2 agrees at 13 bases. The CDR3 contains 15 residues. Losses at the gene ends were 6 bases for V and 9 bases for J; bases not matched to a gene: 11. CDR1 is SQVTM and CDR2 is ANQGSEA in the germline V gene. CDR3 in amino acids: CSVTITSGRAVEQFF. In nucleotides, the CDR3 is TGCAGCGTAACCATCACTAGCGGGAGGGCCGTTGAGCAGTTCTTC.

The rearrangement links TRBV5-1 to TRBJ2-3, with D perhaps matching TRBD1 (6 bases). The CDR3 is made up of 14 amino acids. Germline CDR1 reads SGHRS; CDR2 reads YFSETQ. V lost 4 bases to trimming and J lost 0 bases, with 9 bases between them. The DNA of the CDR3 is TGCGCCAGCAGCATACAGGGTAGCACAGATACGCAGTATTTT. Translation gives CASSIQGSTDTQYF.

The chain recombines TRBV14 with TRBJ2-6; D unresolved. The CDR3 loop spans 13 amino acids. V was pared by 6 bases and J by 3 bases, with 6 bases between. Looked up from germline, CDR1 is SGHDN and CDR2 is FVKESK. CDR3: CASSLFGANVLTF. The CDR3 coding sequence is TGTGCCAGCAGTCTGTTTGGGGCCAACGTCCTGACTTTC.